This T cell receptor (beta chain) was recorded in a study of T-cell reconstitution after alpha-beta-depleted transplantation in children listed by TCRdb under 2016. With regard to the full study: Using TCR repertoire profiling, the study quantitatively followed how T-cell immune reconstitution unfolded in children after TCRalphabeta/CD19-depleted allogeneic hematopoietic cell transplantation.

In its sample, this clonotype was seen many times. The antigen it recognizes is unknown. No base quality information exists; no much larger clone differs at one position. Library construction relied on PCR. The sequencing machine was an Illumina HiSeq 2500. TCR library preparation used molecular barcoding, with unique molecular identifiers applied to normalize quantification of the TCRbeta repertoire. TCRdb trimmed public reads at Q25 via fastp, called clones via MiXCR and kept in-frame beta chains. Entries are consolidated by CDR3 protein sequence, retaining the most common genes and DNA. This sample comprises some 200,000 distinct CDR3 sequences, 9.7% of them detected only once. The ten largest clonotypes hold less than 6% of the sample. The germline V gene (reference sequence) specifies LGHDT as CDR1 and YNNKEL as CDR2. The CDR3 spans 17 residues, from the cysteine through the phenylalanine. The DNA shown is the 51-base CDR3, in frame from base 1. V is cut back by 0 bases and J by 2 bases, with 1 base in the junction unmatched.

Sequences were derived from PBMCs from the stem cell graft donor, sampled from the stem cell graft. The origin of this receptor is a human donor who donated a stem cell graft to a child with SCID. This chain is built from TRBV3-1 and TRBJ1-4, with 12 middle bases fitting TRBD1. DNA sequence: TGTGCCAGCAGCCAAGAGGGACAGGGGGCGACTAATGAAAAACTGTTTTTT. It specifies CASSQEGQGATNEKLFF.